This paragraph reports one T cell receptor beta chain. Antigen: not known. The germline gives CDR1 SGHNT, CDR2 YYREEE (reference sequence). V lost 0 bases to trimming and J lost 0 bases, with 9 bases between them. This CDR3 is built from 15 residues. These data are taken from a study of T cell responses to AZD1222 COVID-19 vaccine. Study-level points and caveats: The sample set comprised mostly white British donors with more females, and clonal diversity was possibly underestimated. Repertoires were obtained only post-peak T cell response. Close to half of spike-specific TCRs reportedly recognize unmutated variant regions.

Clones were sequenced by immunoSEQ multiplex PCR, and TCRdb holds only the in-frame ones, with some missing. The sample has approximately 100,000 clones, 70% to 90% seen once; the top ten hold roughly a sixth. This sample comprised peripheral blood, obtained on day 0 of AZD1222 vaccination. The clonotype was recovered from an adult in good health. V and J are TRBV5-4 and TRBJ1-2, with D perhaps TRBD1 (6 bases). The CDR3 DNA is TGTGCCAGCAGCTTGGATGCAGGGGCTAACTATGGCTACACCTTC. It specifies CASSLDAGANYGYTF.